Shown below are 12 T cell receptor beta chains from a single sample sequenced in a study of blood T cell repertoires in COVID-19. Profiling relied on immunoSEQ multiplex PCR, and the TCRdb table lists in-frame clones only, not all of them. The sample shows 150,000 to 200,000 clones, 76% of them seen only once. The sample was PBMCs or T cells enriched from blood (not recorded which). The receptors come from a woman aged 50 to 65 with acute COVID-19.

The CDR3 sequence is CASSPRQAMNTEAFF. CDR3 sequence (DNA): TGTGCCAGCTCACCAAGACAGGCGATGAACACTGAAGCTTTCTTT. This chain links TRBV18 with TRBJ1-1; TRBD1 is a possible D gene (6 bases). CDR1 KGHSH and CDR2 LQKENI come from the germline V gene. CDR3 length: 15 amino acids. Between the trimmed V and J ends, which lost 2 bases and 0 bases, there was a span of 10 bases. Variable domain in full (rest from reference TRBV18 and TRBJ1-1): NAGVMQNPRHLVRRRGQEARLRCSPMKGHSHVYWYRQLPEEGLKFMVYLQKENIIDESGMPKERFSAEFPKEGPSILRIQQVVRGDSAAYFCASSPRQAMNTEAFFGQGTRLTVV.

Of note for this clone: Additional DNA sequences in this sample encode the identical CDR3. The chain links TRBV11-3 to TRBJ2-3, with 7 bases matching TRBD2. Germline-derived CDR1 and CDR2 are SGHNT and YENEEA. J was trimmed by 2 bases and V by 1 base; bases with no gene match: 3. This CDR3 contains 15 residues. The CDR3: CASSLGAGLTDTQYF. The CDR3 nucleotides are TGTGCCAGCAGCTTAGGAGCGGGGCTCACAGATACGCAGTATTTT.

The chain couples TRBV29-1 to TRBJ1-2; TRBD1 might be the D (5 bases). Between the trimmed V and J ends, which lost 6 bases and 0 bases, there was a span of 17 bases. This CDR3 has 15 amino acids. Germline CDR1 reads SQVTM; CDR2 reads ANQGSEA. CDR3 sequence (DNA): TGCAGCGTCTTCCCTCAGGGCGTTGCTAACTATGGCTACACCTTC. This encodes CSVFPQGVANYGYTF.

The rearrangement links TRBV6-2 or TRBV6-3 to TRBJ1-2; 7 nucleotides line up with TRBD1. The CDR3 covers 16 residues. Unmatched junction bases numbered 8, after V lost 4 bases and J lost 0 bases. The V gene's germline CDR1 is MNHEY and CDR2 SVGEGT. The CDR3 loop reads CASSSTHRGSNYGYTF. DNA for the CDR3: TGTGCCAGCAGTTCCACCCACAGGGGCTCTAACTATGGCTACACCTTC.

The chain is built from TRBV5-4 and TRBJ1-1; possible D gene TRBD1, 5 bases. V lost 3 bases to trimming and J lost 3 bases, with 12 bases between them. The germline V gene has CDR1 SGHNT and CDR2 YYREEE (reference sequence). The CDR3 has 14 residues. The CDR3 DNA reads TGTGCCAGCAGCTACGGGGCGGGGGACACTGAAGCTTTCTTT. It codes for CASSYGAGDTEAFF.

The chain recombines TRBV5-1 with TRBJ2-1, with D unresolved. V was clipped by 5 bases and J by 0 bases, with 12 bases between them. Germline V gene data show CDR1 as SGHRS and CDR2 as YFSETQ. The CDR3 covers 15 residues. CDR3 coding DNA: TGCGCCAGCAGGGGCAGTTCTTTCTCCTACAATGAGCAGTTCTTC. Translation gives CASRGSSFSYNEQFF.

This sequence joins TRBV5-4 and TRBJ2-2; D perhaps matches TRBD1 (6 bases). CDR1 and CDR2 (germline): SGHNT, YYREEE (reference sequence). Trimming took 4 bases from V and 0 from J, leaving 16 bases between them. CDR3 length: 17 residues. The CDR3 reads CASSPRRGSANTGELFF. Here the CDR3 DNA reads TGTGCCAGCAGCCCTCGAAGGGGGTCTGCGAACACCGGGGAGCTGTTTTTT.

The V call is TRBV5-4, the J call TRBJ1-1; D call uncertain. The CDR3 totals 15 residues. In germline, CDR1 is SGHNT, CDR2 YYREEE (reference sequence). Trimming pared 3 bases from V and 0 bases from J, leaving 12 bases between. The CDR3 DNA is TGTGCCAGCAGCTACGGACTGCAGATGAACACTGAAGCTTTCTTT. Residues: CASSYGLQMNTEAFF. Using reference TRBV5-4 and TRBJ1-1 for the parts outside the CDR3, the full variable domain is ETGVTQSPTHLIKTRGQQVTLRCSSQSGHNTVSWYQQALGQGPQFIFQYYREEENGRGNFPPRFSGLQFPNYSSELNVNALELDDSALYLCASSYGLQMNTEAFFGQGTRLTVV.

The chain couples TRBV3-1 (or the pseudogene TRBV3-2) to TRBJ2-3, with 10 positions matching TRBD2. The CDR3 length is 15 residues. V was pared by 1 base and J by 11 bases, with 9 bases of the junction left unmatched. The germline V gene encodes CDR1 LGHDT and CDR2 YNNKEL (reference sequence). The CDR3 sequence is CASSQAISGGAGQYF. The CDR3 nucleotides read TGTGCCAGCAGCCAAGCTATCAGCGGGGGGGCCGGGCAGTATTTT.

The chain carries TRBV7-2 and TRBJ2-2; D may be TRBD2 (6 bases). This CDR3 has 15 residues. V lost 5 bases and J lost 0, with 10 bases in between. Germline V CDR1 and CDR2: SGHTA, FQGNSA. The CDR3 sequence: CASSAGLTNTGELFF. The CDR3 coding sequence is TGTGCCAGCAGCGCGGGACTGACGAACACCGGGGAGCTGTTTTTT.

This clone was found a few times. The chain is built from TRBV7-3 and TRBJ1-5, with D possibly being TRBD1 (5 bases). There are 15 residues in the CDR3. V dropped 2 bases and J dropped 5 bases, with 13 bases sitting between them. Germline CDR1 reads SGHTA; CDR2 reads FQGTGA. CDR3 loop: CASSLRGVLHQPQHF. In nucleotides, the CDR3 is TGTGCCAGCAGCTTACGGGGGGTCCTTCATCAGCCCCAGCATTTT.

Here the CDR3 reads CSVEGDRGVNEQFF. The CDR3, as DNA: TGCAGCGTTGAGGGTGACAGGGGGGTCAATGAGCAGTTCTTC. V is TRBV29-1 and J is TRBJ2-1; the match to TRBD1 covers 9 bases. The junction had 6 bases not matched to a gene; V was cut back by 3 bases and J by 6 bases. The germline gives CDR1 SQVTM, CDR2 ANQGSEA. CDR3 length: 14 residues.